This TCR beta chain came from a study of cytomegalovirus exposure and HLA in healthy donors. Donors had nominal health at sampling but likely had unrecorded immune exposures. CDR1 and CDR2 from the germline V gene are SGHDT and YYEEEE. V gave up 4 bases and J gave up 0 bases, with 12 bases separating them. The CDR3 spans 15 residues. Primers included in the PCR were 60 Vbeta and 13 Jbeta primers. Using immunoSEQ multiplex PCR, the repertoire was profiled, and TCRdb retains in-frame clones only, with some absent. The sample contains about 130,000 clones, approximately 85% of which appear only once. This receptor was obtained from a woman aged 25 to 39 in good health and CMV-seropositive. The chain carries TRBV5-6 and TRBJ2-3; D may be TRBD2 (6 bases). The sequenced sample consisted of PBMCs. CDR3 in DNA: TGTGCCAGCAGCCGGACCGGGACTAGCACAGATACGCAGTATTTT. Translated: CASSRTGTSTDTQYF.